The rows below give T cell receptor beta chains drawn from one sample of a study of persistence of HIV-infected CD4 T cells. No antigens are known for them. TCRdb's table, derived via immunoSEQ multiplex PCR, lists solely in-frame clones and lacks some. The sample records fewer than 40,000 clones, 80% to 90% being singletons. The specimen was CD4+ T cells sorted from PBMCs after roughly 17-hour stimulation, collected from a patient who received antiretroviral therapy. Receptors originate from an adult man with HIV who was CMV-seropositive. Each CDR3 is given with its conserved first and last residue. Fields, in order: clone size, V gene, J gene, D gene, CDR3 protein, CDR3 DNA. The D gene is left open where the match is weak. Only part of the rows carry a size: once, few, many, or a class if the clone is expanded.

>once|TRBV7-6|TRBJ2-5|TRBD2
CASSFAGGQQETQYF
TGTGCCAGCAGCTTCGCGGGGGGCCAACAAGAGACCCAGTACTTC
>NA|TRBV6-1|TRBJ1-5|NA
CASSETGRRPHF
TGTGCCAGCAGTGAAACGGGCAGGAGACCCCATTTT
>once|TRBV10-3|TRBJ1-2|TRBD1
CAISESGDRGEGYTF
TGTGCCATCAGTGAGTCTGGGGACAGGGGAGAAGGCTACACCTTC
>NA|TRBV2|TRBJ1-5|TRBD1
CASSERSGGNQPQHF
TGTGCCAGCAGTGAAAGGTCAGGGGGGAACCAGCCCCAGCATTTT
>NA|TRBV19|TRBJ2-7|NA
CASSMRGATYEQYF
TGTGCCAGTAGTATGAGGGGAGCTACCTACGAGCAGTACTTC
>NA|TRBV29-1|TRBJ2-3|NA
CSVQTSEGQYF
TGCAGCGTGCAGACTAGTGAGGGGCAGTATTTT
>once|TRBV4-3|TRBJ1-2|NA
CASSQDSTSNYGYTF
TGCGCCAGCAGCCAAGATAGTACGTCTAACTATGGCTACACCTTC
>NA|TRBV5-6|TRBJ1-1|NA
CASSLGDEAFF
TGTGCCAGCAGCTTGGGGGATGAAGCTTTCTTT
>NA|TRBV3-1/TRBV3-2|TRBJ1-5|NA
CASSQGDNQPQHF
TGTGCCAGCAGCCAAGGAGACAATCAGCCCCAGCATTTT
>NA|TRBV9|TRBJ1-6|NA
CASRAGPNYNSPLHF
TGTGCCAGCAGGGCCGGACCAAACTATAATTCACCCCTCCACTTT
>NA|TRBV19|TRBJ2-1|NA
CASSIAGDIYNEQFF
TGTGCCAGTAGTATAGCCGGGGACATATACAATGAGCAGTTCTTC
>NA|TRBV28|TRBJ1-2|TRBD1
CASSLDRGPYGYTF
TGTGCCAGCAGTTTGGACAGGGGGCCCTATGGCTACACCTTC
>NA|TRBV5-1|TRBJ2-2|NA
CASSPQARIGELFF
TGCGCCAGCAGCCCCCAGGCCAGAATCGGGGAGCTGTTTTTT
>NA|TRBV7-8|TRBJ2-5|NA
CASSQRAFPRETQYF
TGTGCCAGCAGCCAACGGGCCTTCCCGAGGGAGACCCAGTACTTC
>NA|TRBV5-4|TRBJ2-1|TRBD1
CASSYRGFNEQFF
TGTGCCAGCAGCTACAGGGGTTTCAATGAGCAGTTCTTC
>NA|TRBV15|TRBJ2-7|NA
CATSRDPGHTYEQYF
TGTGCCACCAGCAGAGACCCGGGACACACCTACGAGCAGTACTTC
>few|TRBV10-2|TRBJ1-1|NA
CASRMGTQNTEAFF
TGCGCCAGCAGGATGGGGACTCAGAACACTGAAGCTTTCTTT
>few|TRBV28|TRBJ2-3|NA
CASSLMVDSTDTQYF
TGTGCCAGCAGTTTAATGGTAGATAGCACAGATACGCAGTATTTT
>NA|TRBV27|TRBJ2-7|NA
CASSLTRGLSWEQYF
NA
>NA|TRBV6-8|TRBJ2-5|TRBD1
CASSRDSQETQYF
TGTGCCAGCAGTCGGGACAGCCAAGAGACCCAGTACTTC
>NA|TRBV10-1|TRBJ1-1|TRBD1
CASSEAGQGGTEAFF
TGCGCCAGCAGTGAGGCCGGACAGGGAGGCACTGAAGCTTTCTTT
>NA|TRBV7-2|TRBJ2-5|NA
CASSSQGGETQYF
TGTGCCAGCAGCTCACAGGGAGGGGAGACCCAGTACTTC
>NA|TRBV6-2/TRBV6-3|TRBJ2-7|TRBD1
CASSYSPGGYEQYF
TGTGCCAGCAGTTACTCCCCAGGGGGCTACGAGCAGTACTTC
>NA|TRBV7-9|TRBJ2-7|NA
CASSPNPPTGYEQYF
TGTGCCAGCAGCCCTAACCCACCGACAGGCTACGAGCAGTACTTC
>once|TRBV27|TRBJ1-2|TRBD1
CASSLRTGGLNYGYTF
TGTGCCAGCAGTCTAAGGACAGGCGGATTAAACTATGGCTACACCTTC
>NA|TRBV19|TRBJ2-1|NA
CASSIFSGLSYNEQFF
TGTGCCAGTAGTATTTTTTCAGGGCTATCCTACAATGAGCAGTTCTTC
>NA|TRBV27|TRBJ2-7|NA
CASSFGTSYEQYF
TGTGCCAGCAGTTTCGGAACAAGTTACGAGCAGTACTTC
>NA|TRBV9|TRBJ2-4|NA
CASSVGSRAKNIQYF
TGTGCCAGCAGCGTAGGGTCGAGGGCCAAAAACATTCAGTACTTC
>NA|TRBV6-6|TRBJ1-5|NA
CASRGLNSNQPQHF
TGTGCCAGCAGAGGACTGAATAGCAATCAGCCCCAGCATTTT
>NA|TRBV5-1|TRBJ1-3|NA
CASSLQGSGNTIYF
TGCGCCAGCAGCTTACAGGGTTCGGGAAACACCATATATTTT
>NA|TRBV19|TRBJ1-6|NA
CASSMIRESPLHF
TGTGCCAGTAGTATGATTCGGGAATCACCCCTCCACTTT
>NA|TRBV4-1|TRBJ1-5|TRBD1
CASSQSGTGVQPQHF
TGCGCCAGCAGCCAATCCGGGACAGGGGTTCAGCCCCAGCATTTT
>NA|TRBV10-2|TRBJ1-1|NA
CASTGQGRTYTEAFF
TGCGCCAGCACCGGCCAGGGGCGTACATACACTGAAGCTTTCTTT
>NA|TRBV28|TRBJ2-5|NA
CASSLESSTGGPQGQETQYF
TGTGCCAGCAGTTTGGAAAGTTCGACCGGGGGACCTCAGGGGCAAGAGACCCAGTACTTC
>NA|TRBV18|TRBJ1-1|NA
CASSKERGNTEAFF
TGTGCCAGCTCAAAGGAAAGAGGGAACACTGAAGCTTTCTTT
>NA|TRBV7-9|TRBJ2-7|TRBD2
CASSSGLAGSSYEQYF
TGTGCCAGCAGCTCCGGACTAGCGGGAAGCTCCTACGAGCAGTACTTC
>NA|TRBV7-2|TRBJ1-5|NA
CASSLEGRGGQPQHF
TGTGCCAGCAGCTTAGAAGGGCGGGGGGGACAGCCCCAGCATTTT
>NA|TRBV11-1|TRBJ1-1|NA
CASSLRSGGPTEAFF
TGTGCCAGCAGCTTAAGGAGCGGGGGTCCCACTGAAGCTTTCTTT
>NA|TRBV9|TRBJ2-6|NA
CASSRPSSGANVLTF
TGTGCCAGCTCACGACCGAGCTCTGGGGCCAACGTCCTGACTTTC
>NA|TRBV5-1|TRBJ2-3|NA
CASSLDGGPSTDTQYF
TGCGCCAGCAGCTTGGATGGCGGTCCTAGCACAGATACGCAGTATTTT
>few|TRBV7-9|TRBJ1-3|NA
CASGTGNTIYF
TGTGCCAGCGGCACTGGAAACACCATATATTTT
>NA|TRBV25-1|TRBJ2-3|TRBD1
CASSERQGTDTQYF
TGTGCCAGCAGTGAAAGACAGGGGACAGATACGCAGTATTTT
>NA|TRBV18|TRBJ1-1|TRBD1
CASSNRGRRTEAFF
TGTGCCAGCTCAAACAGGGGGCGTCGAACTGAAGCTTTCTTT
>few|TRBV5-6|TRBJ1-2|TRBD1
CASAGTGLFGGGYTF
TGTGCCAGCGCCGGGACAGGCCTATTCGGGGGTGGCTACACCTTC
>NA|TRBV14|TRBJ2-3|NA
CASSQVSGVNTQYF
TGTGCCAGCAGCCAAGTTTCTGGAGTCAATACGCAGTATTTT
>NA|TRBV5-1|TRBJ2-6|TRBD1
CASSIRQGFSSGANVLTF
TGCGCCAGCAGCATCCGACAGGGATTCTCCTCTGGGGCCAACGTCCTGACTTTC
>NA|TRBV6-6|TRBJ2-7|NA
CASRPHYTDSYEQYF
TGTGCCAGCAGACCTCATTACACGGACAGCTACGAGCAGTACTTC